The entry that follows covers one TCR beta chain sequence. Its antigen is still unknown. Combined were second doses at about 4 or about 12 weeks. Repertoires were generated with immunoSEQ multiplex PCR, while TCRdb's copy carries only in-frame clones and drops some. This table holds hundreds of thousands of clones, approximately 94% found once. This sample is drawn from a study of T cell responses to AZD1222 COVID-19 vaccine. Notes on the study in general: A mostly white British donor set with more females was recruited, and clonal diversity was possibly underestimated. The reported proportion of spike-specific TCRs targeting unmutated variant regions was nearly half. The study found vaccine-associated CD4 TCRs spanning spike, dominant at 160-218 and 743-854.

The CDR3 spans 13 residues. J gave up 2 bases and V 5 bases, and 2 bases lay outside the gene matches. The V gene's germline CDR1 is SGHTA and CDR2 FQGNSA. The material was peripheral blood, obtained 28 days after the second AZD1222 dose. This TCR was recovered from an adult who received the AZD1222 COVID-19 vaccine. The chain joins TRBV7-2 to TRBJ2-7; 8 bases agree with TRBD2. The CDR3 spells CASSISGTYEQYF. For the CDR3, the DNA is TGTGCCAGCAGCATTAGCGGGACCTACGAGCAGTACTTC.